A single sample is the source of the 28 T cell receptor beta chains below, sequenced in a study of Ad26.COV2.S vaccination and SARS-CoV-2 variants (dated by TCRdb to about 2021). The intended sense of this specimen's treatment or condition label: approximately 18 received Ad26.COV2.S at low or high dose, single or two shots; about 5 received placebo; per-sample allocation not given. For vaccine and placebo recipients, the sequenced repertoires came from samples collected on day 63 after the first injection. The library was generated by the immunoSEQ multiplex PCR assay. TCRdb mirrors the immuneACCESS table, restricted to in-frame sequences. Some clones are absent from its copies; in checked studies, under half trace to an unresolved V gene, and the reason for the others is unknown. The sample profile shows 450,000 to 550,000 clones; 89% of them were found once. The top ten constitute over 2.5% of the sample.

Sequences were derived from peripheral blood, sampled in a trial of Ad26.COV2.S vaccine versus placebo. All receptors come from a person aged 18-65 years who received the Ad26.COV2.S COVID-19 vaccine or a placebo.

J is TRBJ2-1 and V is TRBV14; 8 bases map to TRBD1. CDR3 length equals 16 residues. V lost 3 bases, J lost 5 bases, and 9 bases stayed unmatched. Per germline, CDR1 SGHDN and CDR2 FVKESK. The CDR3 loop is CASSQPPGTGNNEQFF. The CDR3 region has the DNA TGTGCCAGCAGCCAGCCCCCCGGGACAGGAAACAATGAGCAGTTCTTC.

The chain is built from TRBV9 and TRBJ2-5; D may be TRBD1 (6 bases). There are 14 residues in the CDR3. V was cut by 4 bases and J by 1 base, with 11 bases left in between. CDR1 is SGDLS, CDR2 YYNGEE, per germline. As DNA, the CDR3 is TGTGCCAGCAGCCCTCAGGGGCTCCAAGAGACCCAGTACTTC. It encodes CASSPQGLQETQYF.

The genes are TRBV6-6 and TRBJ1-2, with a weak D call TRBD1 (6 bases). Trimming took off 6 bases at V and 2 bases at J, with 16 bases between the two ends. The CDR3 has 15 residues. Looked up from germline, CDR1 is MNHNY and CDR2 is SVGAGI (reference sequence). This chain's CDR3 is CASSLLTGANYGYTF. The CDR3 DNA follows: TGTGCCAGCAGCCTTCTGACAGGAGCCAACTATGGCTACACCTTC.

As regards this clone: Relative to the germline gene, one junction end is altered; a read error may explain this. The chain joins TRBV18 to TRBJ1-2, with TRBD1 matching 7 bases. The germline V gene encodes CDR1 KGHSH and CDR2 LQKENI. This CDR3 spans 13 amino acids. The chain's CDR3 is CASSRAQTGHNSF. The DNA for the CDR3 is TGTGCCAGCTCACGAGCGCAGACAGGGCATAACTCCTTC.

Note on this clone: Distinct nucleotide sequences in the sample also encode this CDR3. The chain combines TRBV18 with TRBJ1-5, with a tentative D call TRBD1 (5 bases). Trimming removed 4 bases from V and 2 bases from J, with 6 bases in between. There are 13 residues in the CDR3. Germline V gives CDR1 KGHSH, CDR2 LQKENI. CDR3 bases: TGTGCCAGCTCACGGGACCGCAATCAGCCCCAGCATTTT. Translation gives CASSRDRNQPQHF.

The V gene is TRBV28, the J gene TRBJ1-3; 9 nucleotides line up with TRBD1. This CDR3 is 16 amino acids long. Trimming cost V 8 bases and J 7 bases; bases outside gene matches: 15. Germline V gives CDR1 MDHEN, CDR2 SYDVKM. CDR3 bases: TGTGCCAGCGGGAACTTCCGGGACAGGGAAAAGAACACCATATATTTT. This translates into CASGNFRDREKNTIYF.

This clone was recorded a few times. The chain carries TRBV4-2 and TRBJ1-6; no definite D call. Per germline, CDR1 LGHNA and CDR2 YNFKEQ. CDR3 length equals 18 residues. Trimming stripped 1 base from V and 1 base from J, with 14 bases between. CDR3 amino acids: CASSQGIWRGSYNSPLHF. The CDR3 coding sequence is TGTGCCAGCAGCCAAGGGATTTGGCGTGGGTCCTATAATTCACCCCTCCACTTT.

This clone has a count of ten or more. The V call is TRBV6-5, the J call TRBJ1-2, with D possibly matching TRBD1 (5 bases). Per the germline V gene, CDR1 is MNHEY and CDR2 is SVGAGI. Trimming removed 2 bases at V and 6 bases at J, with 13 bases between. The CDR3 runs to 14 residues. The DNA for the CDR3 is TGTGCCAGCAGTTACGTTCAGGGAGGGGATGGCTACACCTTC. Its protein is CASSYVQGGDGYTF.

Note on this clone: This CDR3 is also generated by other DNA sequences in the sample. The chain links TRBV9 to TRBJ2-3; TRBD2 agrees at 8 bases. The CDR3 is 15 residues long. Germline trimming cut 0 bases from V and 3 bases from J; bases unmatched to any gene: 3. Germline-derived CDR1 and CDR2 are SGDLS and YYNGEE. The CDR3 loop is CASSVAGGRTDTQYF. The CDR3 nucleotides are TGTGCCAGCAGCGTAGCGGGAGGGCGTACAGATACGCAGTATTTT.

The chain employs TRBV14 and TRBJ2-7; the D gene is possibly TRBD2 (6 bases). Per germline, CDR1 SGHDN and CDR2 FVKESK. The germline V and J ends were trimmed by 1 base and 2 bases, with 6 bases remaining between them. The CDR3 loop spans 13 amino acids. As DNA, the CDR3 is TGTGCCAGCAGCCAAGGGGGGGCCTACGAGCAGTACGTC. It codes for CASSQGGAYEQYV.

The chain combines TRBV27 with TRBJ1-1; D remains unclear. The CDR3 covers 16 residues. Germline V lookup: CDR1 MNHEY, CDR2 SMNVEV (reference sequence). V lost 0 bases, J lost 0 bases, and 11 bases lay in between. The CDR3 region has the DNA TGTGCCAGCAGTTTATCATTTGGGAGCTTGAACACTGAAGCTTTCTTT. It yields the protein CASSLSFGSLNTEAFF.

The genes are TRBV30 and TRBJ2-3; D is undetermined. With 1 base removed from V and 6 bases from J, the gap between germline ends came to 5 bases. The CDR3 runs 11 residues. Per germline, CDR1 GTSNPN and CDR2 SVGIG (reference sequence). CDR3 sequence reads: CAWSALDTQYF. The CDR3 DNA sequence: TGTGCCTGGAGTGCATTGGATACGCAGTATTTT.

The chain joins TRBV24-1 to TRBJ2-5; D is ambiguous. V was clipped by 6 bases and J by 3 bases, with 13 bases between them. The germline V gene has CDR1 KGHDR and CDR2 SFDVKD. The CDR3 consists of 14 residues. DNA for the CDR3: TGTGCCACCAGTCCTCCAGGATTTGAAGAGACCCAGTACTTC. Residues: CATSPPGFEETQYF.

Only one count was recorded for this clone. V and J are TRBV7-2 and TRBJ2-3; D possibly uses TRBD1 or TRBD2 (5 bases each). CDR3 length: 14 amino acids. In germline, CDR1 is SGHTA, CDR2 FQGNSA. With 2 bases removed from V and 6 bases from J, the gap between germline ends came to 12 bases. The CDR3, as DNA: TGTGCCAGCAGCTTAAGTCAGGGAGCGGATACGCAGTATTTT. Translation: CASSLSQGADTQYF.

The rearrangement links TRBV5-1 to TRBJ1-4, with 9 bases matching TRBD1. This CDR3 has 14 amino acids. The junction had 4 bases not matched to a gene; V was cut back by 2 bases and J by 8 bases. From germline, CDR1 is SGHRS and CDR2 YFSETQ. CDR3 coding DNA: TGCGCCAGCAGCTTCGGTGGGACAGGGGAAAAACTGTTTTTT. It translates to CASSFGGTGEKLFF. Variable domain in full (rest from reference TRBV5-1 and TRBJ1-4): KAGVTQTPRYLIKTRGQQVTLSCSPISGHRSVSWYQQTPGQGLQFLFEYFSETQRNKGNFPGRFSGRQFSNSRSEMNVSTLELGDSALYLCASSFGGTGEKLFFGSGTQLSVL.

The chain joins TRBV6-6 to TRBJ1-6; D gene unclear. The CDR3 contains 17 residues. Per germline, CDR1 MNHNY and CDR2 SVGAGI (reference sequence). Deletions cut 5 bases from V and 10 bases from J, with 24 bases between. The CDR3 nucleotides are TGTGCCAGCAGTCCCACGGGCCTGCATTCGTCTTCATCACCCCTCCACTTT. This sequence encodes CASSPTGLHSSSSPLHF.

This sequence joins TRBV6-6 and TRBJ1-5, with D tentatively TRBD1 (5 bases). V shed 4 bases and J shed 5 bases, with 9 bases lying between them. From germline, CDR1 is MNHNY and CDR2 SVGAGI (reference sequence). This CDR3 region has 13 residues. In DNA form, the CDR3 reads TGTGCCAGCAGTTCCCAGGGAGATCAGCCCCAGCATTTT. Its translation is CASSSQGDQPQHF.

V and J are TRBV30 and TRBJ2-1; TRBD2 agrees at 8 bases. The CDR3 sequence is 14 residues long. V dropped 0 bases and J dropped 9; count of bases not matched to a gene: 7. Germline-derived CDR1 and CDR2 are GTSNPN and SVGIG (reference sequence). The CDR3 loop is CAWSVPGGSTEQFF. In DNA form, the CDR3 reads TGTGCCTGGAGTGTACCGGGGGGGTCCACTGAGCAGTTCTTC.

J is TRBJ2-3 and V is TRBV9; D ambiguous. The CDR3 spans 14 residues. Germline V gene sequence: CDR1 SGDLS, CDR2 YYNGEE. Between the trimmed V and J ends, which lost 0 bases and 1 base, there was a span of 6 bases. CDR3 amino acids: CASSVETGTDTQYF. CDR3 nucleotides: TGTGCCAGCAGCGTAGAAACTGGCACAGATACGCAGTATTTT.

This chain's CDR3 is CASSLSIWGNYGYTF. CDR3 in DNA: TGTGCCAGCAGTTTATCGATTTGGGGGAACTATGGCTACACCTTC. V usage is TRBV27 and J usage is TRBJ1-2; D possibly corresponds to TRBD1 (5 bases). There are 15 residues in the CDR3. V lost 0 bases, J lost 2 bases, and 10 bases lay in between. CDR1 and CDR2 (germline): MNHEY, SMNVEV (reference sequence).

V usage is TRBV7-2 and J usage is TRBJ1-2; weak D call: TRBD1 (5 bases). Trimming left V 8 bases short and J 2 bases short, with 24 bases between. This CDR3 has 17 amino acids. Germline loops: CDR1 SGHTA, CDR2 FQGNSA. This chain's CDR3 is CASRRGGSELVNYGYTF. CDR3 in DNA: TGTGCCAGCCGTAGGGGAGGAAGTGAACTGGTGAACTATGGCTACACCTTC.

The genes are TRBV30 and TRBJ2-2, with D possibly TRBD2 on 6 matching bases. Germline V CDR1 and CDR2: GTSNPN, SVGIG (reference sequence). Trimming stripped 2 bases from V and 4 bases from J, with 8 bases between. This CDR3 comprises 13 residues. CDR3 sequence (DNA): TGTGCCTGGAGTTGGAGGGTCACCGGGGAGCTGTTTTTT. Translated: CAWSWRVTGELFF.

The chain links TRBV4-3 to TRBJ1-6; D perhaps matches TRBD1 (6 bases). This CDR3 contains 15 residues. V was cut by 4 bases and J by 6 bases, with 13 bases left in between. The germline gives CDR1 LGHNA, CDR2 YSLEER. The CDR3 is CASSRLTGSNSPLHF. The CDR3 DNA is TGCGCCAGCAGCCGCTTGACAGGAAGTAATTCACCCCTCCACTTT.

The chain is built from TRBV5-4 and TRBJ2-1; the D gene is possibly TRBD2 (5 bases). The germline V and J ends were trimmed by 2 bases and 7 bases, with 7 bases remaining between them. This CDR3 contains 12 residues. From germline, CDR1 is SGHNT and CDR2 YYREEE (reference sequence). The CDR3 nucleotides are TGTGCCAGCAGCTTTACTAGAAATGAGCAGTTCTTC. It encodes CASSFTRNEQFF.

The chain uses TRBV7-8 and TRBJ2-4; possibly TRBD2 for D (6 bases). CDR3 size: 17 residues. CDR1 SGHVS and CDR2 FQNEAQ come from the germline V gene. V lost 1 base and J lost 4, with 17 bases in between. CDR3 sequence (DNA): TGTGCCAGCAGCTTAGGGTTAGGTCGGGACTCGAAAAACATTCAGTACTTC. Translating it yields CASSLGLGRDSKNIQYF.

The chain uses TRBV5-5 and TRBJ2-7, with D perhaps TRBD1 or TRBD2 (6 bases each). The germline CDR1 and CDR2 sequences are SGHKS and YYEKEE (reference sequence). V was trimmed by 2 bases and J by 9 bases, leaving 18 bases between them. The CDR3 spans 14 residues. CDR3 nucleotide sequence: TGTGCCAGCAGCTTTTCGGGGGCCCTTCCTTGGCAGTACTTC. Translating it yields CASSFSGALPWQYF.

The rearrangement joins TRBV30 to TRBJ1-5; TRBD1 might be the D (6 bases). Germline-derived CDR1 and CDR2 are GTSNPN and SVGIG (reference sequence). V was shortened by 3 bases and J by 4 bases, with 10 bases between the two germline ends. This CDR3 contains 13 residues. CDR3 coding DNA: TGTGCCTGGAGCAAACAGGGTAATCAGCCCCAGCATTTT. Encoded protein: CAWSKQGNQPQHF.

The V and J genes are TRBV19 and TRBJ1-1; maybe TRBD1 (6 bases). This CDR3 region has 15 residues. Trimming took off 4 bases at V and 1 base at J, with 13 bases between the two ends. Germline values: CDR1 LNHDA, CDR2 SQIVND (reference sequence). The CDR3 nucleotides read TGTGCCAGTAGTACCAGACCAGGGGAGAACACTGAAGCTTTCTTT. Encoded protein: CASSTRPGENTEAFF.